The 13 T cell receptor beta chains given below trace back to one sample, sequenced in a study of blood T cell repertoires in COVID-19. Data came from immunoSEQ multiplex PCR; TCRdb stores just in-frame clones and leaves some out. Of around 360,000 clones listed, approximately 87% are singletons. Sequenced material: PBMCs or T cells enriched from blood (not recorded which). The receptors shown here come from a man in his forties in a cohort exposed to, infected with or recovered from COVID-19 (not recorded which).

The chain joins TRBV24-1 to TRBJ2-5; 11 bases align to TRBD1. The germline CDR1 and CDR2 sequences are KGHDR and SFDVKD. J was trimmed by 5 bases and V by 2 bases; bases with no gene match: 6. The CDR3 sequence is 16 residues long. The chain's CDR3 is CATSDSGTGGEETQYF. CDR3 nucleotide sequence: TGTGCCACCAGTGATTCGGGGACAGGGGGAGAGGAGACCCAGTACTTC.

Comment on this clone: A read error may produce the germline difference seen at one junction end. The chain carries TRBV11-1 and TRBJ2-5; 8 nucleotides align to TRBD2. This CDR3 spans 15 amino acids. The germline gives CDR1 SGHAT, CDR2 FQDESV (reference sequence). The CDR3 DNA reads TGTGCCAGCAGCTTGTCCCGGGGGGGAAAAGAGGCCCAGTACTTC. This codes for CASSLSRGGKEAQYF.

This clone appeared once. This chain joins TRBV19 and TRBJ2-2; 8 positions match TRBD1. The germline V gene has CDR1 LNHDA and CDR2 SQIVND (reference sequence). The CDR3 sequence is 16 residues long. V shed 4 bases, J shed 0 bases, and the junction held 4 bases outside the gene matches. CDR3 nucleotides: TGTGCCAGTAGTAGGAAGACAGGGGCGAACACCGGGGAGCTGTTTTTT. Protein sequence: CASSRKTGANTGELFF.

The CDR3 here is CATKWTGGGTDTQYF. Written as DNA, the CDR3 is TGTGCCACCAAATGGACAGGGGGAGGAACAGATACGCAGTATTTT. J is TRBJ2-3 and V is TRBV10-3; 10 bases line up with TRBD1. Germline CDR1 is ENHRY and CDR2 is SYGVKD. CDR3 length: 15 amino acids. Germline trimming cut 10 bases from V and 3 bases from J; bases unmatched to any gene: 10.

V and J are TRBV27 and TRBJ2-1; 7 nucleotides line up with TRBD2. With 0 bases clipped from V and 4 bases from J, the junction kept 6 bases outside the gene matches. The length of the CDR3 is 16 residues. Germline loops: CDR1 MNHEY, CDR2 SMNVEV (reference sequence). Written as DNA, the CDR3 is TGTGCCAGCAGTTTATCTGGGGACTACATGTACAATGAGCAGTTCTTC. It specifies CASSLSGDYMYNEQFF.

This chain links TRBV7-6 with TRBJ2-6, with D maybe TRBD1 (6 bases). CDR1 SGHVS and CDR2 FNYEAQ come from the germline V gene. CDR3 size: 17 residues. The V end was cut by 5 bases, the J end by 4 bases, with 18 bases between. Here the CDR3 DNA reads TGTGCCAGCAGCAAAGACAGGATACTTTCCGGGGCCAACGTCCTGACTTTC. It yields the protein CASSKDRILSGANVLTF. Filled out from reference TRBV7-6 and TRBJ2-6, the complete variable domain reads GAGVSQSPRYKVTKRGQDVALRCDPISGHVSLYWYRQALGQGPEFLTYFNYEAQQDKSGLPNDRFSAERPEGSISTLTIQRTEQRDSAMYRCASSKDRILSGANVLTFGAGSRLTVL.

The genes are TRBV7-9 and TRBJ1-2, with TRBD1 identical over 7 bases. Per germline, CDR1 SEHNR and CDR2 FQNEAQ (reference sequence). J was trimmed by 3 bases and V by 1 base; bases with no gene match: 8. The CDR3 totals 16 residues. The CDR3 is CASSLGSAGGDYGYTF. DNA of the CDR3: TGTGCCAGCAGCTTAGGTTCGGCAGGGGGAGACTATGGCTACACCTTC.

This clone was detected a few times. CDR3 DNA: TGTGCCAGCAGCTTAGTGGCAGGGAAGAACACTGAAGCTTTCTTT. Its translation: CASSLVAGKNTEAFF. This chain links TRBV7-2 with TRBJ1-1; weak D call: TRBD1 (5 bases). The CDR3 spans 15 residues. The germline V and J ends were trimmed by 1 base and 1 base, with 10 bases remaining between them. Germline loops: CDR1 SGHTA, CDR2 FQGNSA.

This chain links TRBV19 with TRBJ1-3; TRBD1 matches at 8 bases. Per the germline V gene, CDR1 is LNHDA and CDR2 is SQIVND (reference sequence). The CDR3 has 16 amino acids. J lost 0 bases, V lost 7 bases, and 8 bases had no gene match. The CDR3 DNA reads as TGTGCCAGTAAGTTGACAGGGGCCTTCTCTGGAAACACCATATATTTT. This sequence encodes CASKLTGAFSGNTIYF. Full variable domain (rest looked up from reference TRBV19 and TRBJ1-3): DGGITQSPKYLFRKEGQNVTLSCEQNLNHDAMYWYRQDPGQGLRLIYYSQIVNDFQKGDIAEGYSVSREKKESFPLTVTSAQKNPTAFYLCASKLTGAFSGNTIYFGEGSWLTVV.

V is TRBV27 and J is TRBJ2-5; TRBD1 matches at 7 bases. The CDR3 covers 14 residues. The ends lost 6 bases at V and 0 bases at J; junction bases unmatched: 4. From germline, CDR1 is MNHEY and CDR2 SMNVEV (reference sequence). CDR3 nucleotide sequence: TGTGCCAGCAGCCCGACAGGGAACCAAGAGACCCAGTACTTC. It encodes CASSPTGNQETQYF.

The V and J genes are TRBV7-6 and TRBJ2-1; 8 nucleotides line up with TRBD2. V shed 6 bases and J 7 bases; nucleotides not matched to a gene: 8. Looked up from germline, CDR1 is SGHVS and CDR2 is FNYEAQ. The length of the CDR3 is 14 residues. The CDR3 sequence: CASSPPGLGNEQFF. The CDR3, as DNA: TGTGCCAGCAGTCCACCGGGACTAGGTAATGAGCAGTTCTTC.

The chain employs TRBV6-5 and TRBJ2-7, with a possible D match to TRBD1 (5 bases). Germline assignment: CDR1 MNHEY and CDR2 SVGAGI. Trimming shortened V by 8 bases and J by 5 bases, and 10 bases separated the two germline ends. The CDR3 runs to 11 residues. This chain's CDR3 is CASGRVHEQYF. CDR3 coding DNA: TGTGCCAGCGGCAGGGTCCACGAGCAGTACTTC.

The CDR3 reads CAIRGHLSNTGELFF. CDR3 nucleotides: TGTGCCATCAGGGGACATTTATCTAACACCGGGGAGCTGTTTTTT. J is TRBJ2-2 and V is TRBV10-3; tentatively, D is TRBD1 (6 bases). CDR3 length: 15 residues. V lost 6 bases and J lost 2, with 13 bases in between. CDR1 ENHRY and CDR2 SYGVKD come from the germline V gene.